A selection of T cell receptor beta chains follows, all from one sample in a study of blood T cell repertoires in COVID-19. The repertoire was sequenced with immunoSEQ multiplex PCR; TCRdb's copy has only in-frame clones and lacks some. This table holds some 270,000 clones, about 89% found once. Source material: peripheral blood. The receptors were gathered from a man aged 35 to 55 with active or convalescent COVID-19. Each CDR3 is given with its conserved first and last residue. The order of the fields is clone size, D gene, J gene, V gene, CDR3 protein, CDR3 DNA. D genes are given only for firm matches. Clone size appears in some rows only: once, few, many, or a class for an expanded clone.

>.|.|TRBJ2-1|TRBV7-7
CASSPREGHREGNEQFF
TGTGCTAGCAGCCCAAGAGAGGGGCACAGGGAGGGCAATGAGCAGTTCTTC
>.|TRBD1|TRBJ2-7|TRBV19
CASSMTGFHEQYF
TGTGCCAGTAGTATGACAGGGTTCCACGAGCAGTACTTC
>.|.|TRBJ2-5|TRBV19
CASTGQDKSAQYF
TGTGCCAGTACTGGGCAGGACAAGAGTGCCCAGTACTTC
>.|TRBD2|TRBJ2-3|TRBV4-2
CASSPSFAGGRTDTQYF
TGTGCCAGCAGCCCTTCCTTTGCGGGGGGGCGCACAGATACGCAGTATTTT
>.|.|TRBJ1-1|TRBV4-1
CASSQVAGETEAFF
TGCGCCAGCAGCCAAGTCGCAGGGGAAACTGAAGCTTTCTTT
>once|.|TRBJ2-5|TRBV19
CASSTTHLGRWETQYF
TGTGCCAGTAGTACCACCCATCTAGGGAGGTGGGAGACCCAGTACTTC
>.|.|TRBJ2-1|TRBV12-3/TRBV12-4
CASSPYPEQFF
TGTGCCAGCAGCCCCTATCCGGAGCAGTTCTTC
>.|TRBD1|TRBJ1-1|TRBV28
CASSPGTGGNTEAFF
TGTGCCAGCAGTCCGGGGACAGGGGGCAACACTGAAGCTTTCTTT
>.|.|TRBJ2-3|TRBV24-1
CATSDLPGSTDTQYF
TGTGCCACCAGTGATTTACCGGGGAGCACAGATACGCAGTATTTT
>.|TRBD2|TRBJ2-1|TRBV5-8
CASRPSGSAYNEQFF
TGTGCCAGCAGACCTAGCGGGAGTGCATACAATGAGCAGTTCTTC
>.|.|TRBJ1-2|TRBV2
CASSVEGPGGYTF
TGTGCCAGCAGTGTGGAGGGTCCGGGTGGCTACACCTTC
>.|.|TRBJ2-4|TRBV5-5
CASSPKYLASENIQYF
TGTGCCAGCAGCCCAAAATACCTTGCCAGCGAAAACATTCAGTACTTC
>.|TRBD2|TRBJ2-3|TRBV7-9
CASSWGLQTSDTQYF
TGTGCCAGCAGCTGGGGACTACAAACATCAGATACGCAGTATTTT
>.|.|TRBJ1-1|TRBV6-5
CASGRQNTEAFF
TGTGCCAGCGGGCGACAGAACACTGAAGCTTTCTTT
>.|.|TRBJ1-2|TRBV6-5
CASRSGQGYGYTF
TGTGCCAGCCGCTCCGGCCAGGGCTATGGCTACACCTTC
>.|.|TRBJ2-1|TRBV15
CATSRDLESSYNEQFF
TGTGCCACCAGCAGAGATCTGGAGAGCTCCTACAATGAGCAGTTCTTC
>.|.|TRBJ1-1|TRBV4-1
CASSQDPGQAGTF
TGCGCCAGCAGCCAAGATCCAGGGCAGGCTGGCACTTTT
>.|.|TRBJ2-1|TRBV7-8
CASSPTRSSYNEQFF
TGTGCCAGCAGTCCTACTCGGAGCTCCTACAATGAGCAGTTCTTC
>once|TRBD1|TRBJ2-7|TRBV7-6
CASSLTPGQDREQYF
TGTGCCAGCAGCTTAACACCGGGACAGGACCGCGAGCAGTACTTC
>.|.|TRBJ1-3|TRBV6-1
CASSESRGSTGNTIYF
TGTGCCAGCAGTGAAAGTAGGGGGTCTACAGGAAACACCATATATTTT
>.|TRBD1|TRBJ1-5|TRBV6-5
CASSYPGQRAEHF
TGTGCCAGCAGTTACCCGGGACAGAGGGCTGAGCATTTT
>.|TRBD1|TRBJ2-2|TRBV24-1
CATSDPGGGYTGELFF
TGTGCCACCAGTGACCCAGGGGGCGGGTACACCGGGGAGCTGTTTTTT